The rows below give T cell receptor beta chains drawn from one sample of a study of T cells in Graves' hyperthyroidism and ophthalmopathy. Each CDR3 protein is one row after TCRdb ran MiXCR on the multiplex PCR reads. Altogether approximately 640,000 distinct CDR3 sequences are present, about 18% being singletons, with the ten largest covering around 15%. What was sequenced was blood. These receptors came from a man aged 50-59 years with Graves' hyperthyroidism. CDR3s leave out the opening cysteine and the closing phenylalanine or tryptophan. Each record gives: J gene, D gene, V gene, CDR3 protein. D genes are given only for firm matches.

j_call: TRBJ1-3; d_call: TRBD1; v_call: TRBV24-1; cdr3_aa: ATGTEGGNTIY
j_call: TRBJ2-2; d_call: TRBD1; v_call: TRBV6-1; cdr3_aa: ATVQGANTGELF
j_call: TRBJ1-4; d_call: .; v_call: TRBV14; cdr3_aa: ASSQAGGDGPRAKLF
j_call: TRBJ1-1; d_call: .; v_call: TRBV20-1; cdr3_aa: SARDQNGNTEAF
j_call: TRBJ2-1; d_call: .; v_call: TRBV6-1; cdr3_aa: ASSRGPDNEQF
j_call: TRBJ2-1; d_call: .; v_call: TRBV28; cdr3_aa: ASSLWRRKSYNEQC
j_call: TRBJ1-2; d_call: .; v_call: TRBV3-1; cdr3_aa: ASSSGAGSYGYT
j_call: TRBJ2-1; d_call: .; v_call: TRBV3-1; cdr3_aa: ASSQETTHRAYNEQF
j_call: TRBJ2-1; d_call: TRBD2; v_call: TRBV11-3; cdr3_aa: ASSYGTSGYSYNEQF
j_call: TRBJ2-1; d_call: .; v_call: TRBV3-1; cdr3_aa: ASSHSGAPNEQF
j_call: TRBJ2-7; d_call: .; v_call: TRBV28; cdr3_aa: ASSSPSRVSSYEQY
j_call: TRBJ2-3; d_call: .; v_call: TRBV2; cdr3_aa: ASSEAPGNLDTQY
j_call: TRBJ1-1; d_call: TRBD1; v_call: TRBV6-1; cdr3_aa: ASSPVGTGNTEAF
j_call: TRBJ2-3; d_call: TRBD2; v_call: TRBV7-3; cdr3_aa: ASSWGLADTQY
j_call: TRBJ2-5; d_call: TRBD1; v_call: TRBV12-3/TRBV12-4; cdr3_aa: ATKQGAGETQY
j_call: TRBJ2-1; d_call: TRBD2; v_call: TRBV11-2; cdr3_aa: ASSFRLSGRAFQF
j_call: TRBJ2-3; d_call: TRBD2; v_call: TRBV11-2; cdr3_aa: ASSFPTSGTSTDTQY
j_call: TRBJ2-1; d_call: .; v_call: TRBV12-5; cdr3_aa: ASGYSGNEQF
j_call: TRBJ1-2; d_call: TRBD1; v_call: TRBV5-4; cdr3_aa: ASRTYTGQGYGYT
j_call: TRBJ1-1; d_call: .; v_call: TRBV20-1; cdr3_aa: SAERDLSTEAF
j_call: TRBJ2-7; d_call: TRBD2; v_call: TRBV3-1; cdr3_aa: ASREGVQYEQY
j_call: TRBJ2-5; d_call: TRBD1; v_call: TRBV6-2/TRBV6-3; cdr3_aa: ASSYSETGVTETQY
j_call: TRBJ2-3; d_call: TRBD2; v_call: TRBV25-1; cdr3_aa: ASSGLTGLAGRDTQY
j_call: TRBJ1-5; d_call: TRBD1; v_call: TRBV12-3/TRBV12-4; cdr3_aa: ASRGTGEVQSQH
j_call: TRBJ2-7; d_call: .; v_call: TRBV3-1; cdr3_aa: ASTRGRSSYEQY
j_call: TRBJ2-2; d_call: TRBD1; v_call: TRBV5-1; cdr3_aa: ASSLSPGGPGELF
j_call: TRBJ2-1; d_call: .; v_call: TRBV10-2; cdr3_aa: ASSDPSQGGLNNEQF
j_call: TRBJ2-5; d_call: .; v_call: TRBV25-1; cdr3_aa: ASSDLDSSGTQY
j_call: TRBJ2-5; d_call: .; v_call: TRBV7-2; cdr3_aa: ASSLGGGIETQY
j_call: TRBJ2-7; d_call: .; v_call: TRBV3-1; cdr3_aa: ASSQAWGDEQY
j_call: TRBJ1-1; d_call: .; v_call: TRBV5-6; cdr3_aa: ASSGLVRGRGYNTEAF
j_call: TRBJ1-1; d_call: .; v_call: TRBV7-9; cdr3_aa: ASISQAPEAF
j_call: TRBJ2-5; d_call: TRBD1; v_call: TRBV10-1; cdr3_aa: ASSVGQGTETQY
j_call: TRBJ1-1; d_call: .; v_call: TRBV7-2; cdr3_aa: ASSLGTSPGTEAF
j_call: TRBJ2-3; d_call: TRBD2; v_call: TRBV19; cdr3_aa: ASCLAEGTDTQY
j_call: TRBJ2-7; d_call: TRBD2; v_call: TRBV6-1; cdr3_aa: ASSPGLVLYEQY
j_call: TRBJ1-1; d_call: .; v_call: TRBV10-3; cdr3_aa: AISAQGTNTEAF
j_call: TRBJ2-1; d_call: TRBD2; v_call: TRBV6-1; cdr3_aa: ASSRTSGRVYNEQF
j_call: TRBJ2-3; d_call: TRBD1; v_call: TRBV28; cdr3_aa: ASIPGQGTDTQY
j_call: TRBJ2-1; d_call: .; v_call: TRBV30; cdr3_aa: AWTAYNEQF
j_call: TRBJ1-1; d_call: .; v_call: TRBV5-1; cdr3_aa: ASSLFGWSSEAF